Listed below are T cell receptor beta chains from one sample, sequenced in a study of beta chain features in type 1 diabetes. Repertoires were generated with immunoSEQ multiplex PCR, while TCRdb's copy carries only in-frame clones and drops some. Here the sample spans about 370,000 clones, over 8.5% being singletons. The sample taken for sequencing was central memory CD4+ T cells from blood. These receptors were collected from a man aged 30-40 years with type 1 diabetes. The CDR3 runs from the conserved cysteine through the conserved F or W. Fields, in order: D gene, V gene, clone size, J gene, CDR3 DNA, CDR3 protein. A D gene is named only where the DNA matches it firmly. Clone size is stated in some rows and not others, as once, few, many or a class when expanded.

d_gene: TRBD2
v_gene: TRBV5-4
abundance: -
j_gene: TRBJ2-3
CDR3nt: TGTGCCAGCAGCTTGAGGCTAGCGGGAGGTACTAGCACAGATACGCAGTATTTT
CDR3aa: CASSLRLAGGTSTDTQYF

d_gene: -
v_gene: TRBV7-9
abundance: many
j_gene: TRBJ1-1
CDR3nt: TGTGCCAGCAGCTTATCCGGGAACACTGAAGCTTTCTTT
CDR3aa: CASSLSGNTEAFF

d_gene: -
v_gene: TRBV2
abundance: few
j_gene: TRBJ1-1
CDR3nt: TGTGCCAGCAGTGAAGAGTCCAGGGGGAACACTGAAGCTTTCTTT
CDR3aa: CASSEESRGNTEAFF

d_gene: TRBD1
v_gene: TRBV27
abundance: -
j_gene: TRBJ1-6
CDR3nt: TGTGCCAGCAAGGACAGGAATTCACCCCTCCACTTT
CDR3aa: CASKDRNSPLHF

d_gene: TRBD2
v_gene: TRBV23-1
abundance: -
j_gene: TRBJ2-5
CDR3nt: TGCGCCAGCAGCCAACCCGGGACCAGCGGGGGGACCCAGTACTTC
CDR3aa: CASSQPGTSGGTQYF

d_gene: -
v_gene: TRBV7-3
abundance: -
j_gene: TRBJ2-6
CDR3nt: TGTGCCAGCAGCTACGGGTCCGGGGCCAACGTCCTGACTTTC
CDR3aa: CASSYGSGANVLTF

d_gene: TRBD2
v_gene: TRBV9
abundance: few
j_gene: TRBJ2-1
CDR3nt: TGTGCCAGCAGCGTAGGGACTAGCTACAATGAGCAGTTCTTC
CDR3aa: CASSVGTSYNEQFF

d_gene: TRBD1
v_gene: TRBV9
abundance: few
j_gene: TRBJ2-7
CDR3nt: TGTGCCAGCAGCGCAGGACAGGGGAACGAGCAGTACTTC
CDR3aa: CASSAGQGNEQYF

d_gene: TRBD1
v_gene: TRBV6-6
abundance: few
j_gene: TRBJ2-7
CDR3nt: TGTGCCAGCAGGCATGGGACAGGTTATTACTACGAGCAGTACTTC
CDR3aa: CASRHGTGYYYEQYF

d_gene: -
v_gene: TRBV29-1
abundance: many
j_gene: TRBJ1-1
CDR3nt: TGCAGCGTTGACAGGGAACGCAGCAACACTGAAGCTTTCTTT
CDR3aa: CSVDRERSNTEAFF

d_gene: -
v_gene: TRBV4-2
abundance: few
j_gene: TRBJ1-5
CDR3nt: TGTGCCAGCAGCCAAGATGTGGGTCAGCCCCAGCATTTT
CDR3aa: CASSQDVGQPQHF

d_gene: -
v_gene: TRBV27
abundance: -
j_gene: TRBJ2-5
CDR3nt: TGTGCCAGCAAGTCTGTCGGGTTTGAAGAGACCCAGTACTTC
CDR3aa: CASKSVGFEETQYF

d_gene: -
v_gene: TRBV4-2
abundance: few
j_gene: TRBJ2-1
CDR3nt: TGTGCCAGCAGCCCAAGTCCCGGAGGCAGGGGAAATGAGCAGTTCTTC
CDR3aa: CASSPSPGGRGNEQFF

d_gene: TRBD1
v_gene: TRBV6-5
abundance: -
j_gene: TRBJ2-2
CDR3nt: TGTGCCAGCACCATACGACAGGGCGTTTCGGGGGAGCTGTTTTTT
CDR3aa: CASTIRQGVSGELFF

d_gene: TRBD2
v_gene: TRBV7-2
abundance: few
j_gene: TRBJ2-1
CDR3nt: TGTGCCAGCAGCCGACTAGCGGGAGGTCTCTACAATGAGCAGTTCTTC
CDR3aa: CASSRLAGGLYNEQFF

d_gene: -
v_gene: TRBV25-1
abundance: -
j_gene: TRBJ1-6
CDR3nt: TGTGCCAGCAGTGCCTGGGACTTTTACTCACCCCTCCACTTT
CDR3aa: CASSAWDFYSPLHF

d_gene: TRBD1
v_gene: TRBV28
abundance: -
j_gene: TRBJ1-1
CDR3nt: TGTGCCAGCAGTTTAGGGACAGGGTTTGCTGAAGCTTTCTTT
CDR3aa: CASSLGTGFAEAFF

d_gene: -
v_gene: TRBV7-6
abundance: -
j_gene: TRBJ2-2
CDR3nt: TGTGCCAGCAGCTTAAGGGGGAACCCTTTGAACACCGGGGAGCTGTTTTTT
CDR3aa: CASSLRGNPLNTGELFF

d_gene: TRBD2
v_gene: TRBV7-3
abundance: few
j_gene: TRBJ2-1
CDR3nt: TGTGCCAGCAGCGGGGCGGGACTAGCTAGTCGTGGTGAGCAGTTCTTC
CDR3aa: CASSGAGLASRGEQFF

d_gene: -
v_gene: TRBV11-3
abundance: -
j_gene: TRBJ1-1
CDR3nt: TGTGCCAGCAGTTCCCAGGGCTACACTGAAGCTTTCTTT
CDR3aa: CASSSQGYTEAFF

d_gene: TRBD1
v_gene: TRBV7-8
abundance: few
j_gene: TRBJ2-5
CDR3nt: TGTGCCAGCAGTCGGGAACAGGGGGAGACCCAGTACTTC
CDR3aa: CASSREQGETQYF

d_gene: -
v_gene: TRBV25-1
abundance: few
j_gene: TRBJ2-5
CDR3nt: TGTGCCAGCAGTGAACTGAAAGAGACCCAGTACTTC
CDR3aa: CASSELKETQYF

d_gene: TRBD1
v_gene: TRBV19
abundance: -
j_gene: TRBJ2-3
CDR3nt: TGTGCCAGTCGAGGACAGGGCACAGATACGCAGTATTTT
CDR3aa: CASRGQGTDTQYF

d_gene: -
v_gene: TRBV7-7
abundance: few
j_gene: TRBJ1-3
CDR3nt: TGTGCCAGCAGCCGCGGCGGGGGGCCTGGAAACACCATATATTTT
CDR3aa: CASSRGGGPGNTIYF

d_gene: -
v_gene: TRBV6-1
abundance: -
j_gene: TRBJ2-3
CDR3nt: TGTGCCAGCAGTGGGAACAGTTTTAGCACAGATACGCAGTATTTT
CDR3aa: CASSGNSFSTDTQYF

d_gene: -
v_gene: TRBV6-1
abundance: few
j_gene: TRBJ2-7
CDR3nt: TGTGCCAGCAGTGATTCCCGGTGGGAGCAGTACTTC
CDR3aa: CASSDSRWEQYF

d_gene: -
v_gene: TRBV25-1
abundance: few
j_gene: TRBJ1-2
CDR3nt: TGTGCCAGCAGTGCCTCAACCCTCTACACCTTC
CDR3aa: CASSASTLYTF

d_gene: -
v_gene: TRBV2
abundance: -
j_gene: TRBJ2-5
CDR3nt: TGTGCCACCCAGCGGATGGAAGAGACCCAGTACTTC
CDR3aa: CATQRMEETQYF

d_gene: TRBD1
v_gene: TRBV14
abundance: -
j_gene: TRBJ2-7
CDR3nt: TGTGCCAGCAGCCCCCCGGACAGGGACTACGAGCAGTACTTC
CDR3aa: CASSPPDRDYEQYF

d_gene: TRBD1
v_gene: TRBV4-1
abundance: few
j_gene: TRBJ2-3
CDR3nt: TGCGCCAGCAGCCAAGATAGACAGGGGGGGCGGGCTCCGGGCACAGATACGCAGTATTTT
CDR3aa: CASSQDRQGGRAPGTDTQYF

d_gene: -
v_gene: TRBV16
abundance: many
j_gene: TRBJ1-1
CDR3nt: TGTGCCAGCAGCCAAATCGGGAATGGAGCTTTCTTT
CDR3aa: CASSQIGNGAFF

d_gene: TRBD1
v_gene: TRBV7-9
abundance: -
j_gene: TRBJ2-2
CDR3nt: TGTGCCAGCAGCTCATCGGGGACAGGTTACACCGGGGAGCTGTTTTTT
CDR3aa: CASSSSGTGYTGELFF

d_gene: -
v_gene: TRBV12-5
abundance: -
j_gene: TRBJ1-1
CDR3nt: TGTGCTAGTGGTTTGCCTCCCCGACAGGAGCCAGTGAACACTGAAGCTTTCTTT
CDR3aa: CASGLPPRQEPVNTEAFF

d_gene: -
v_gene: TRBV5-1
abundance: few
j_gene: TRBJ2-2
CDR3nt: TGCGCCAGCAGCCAGGACGGTAACACCGGGGAGCTGTTTTTT
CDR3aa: CASSQDGNTGELFF

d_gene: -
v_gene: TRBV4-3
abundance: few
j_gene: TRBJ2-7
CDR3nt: TGCGCCAGCAGCTTGGACGCTGCCTACGAGCAGTACTTC
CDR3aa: CASSLDAAYEQYF

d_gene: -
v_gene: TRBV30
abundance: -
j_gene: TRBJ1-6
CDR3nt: TGTGCCTGGAGTGTATCGGGATACAATTCACCCCTCCACTTT
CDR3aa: CAWSVSGYNSPLHF

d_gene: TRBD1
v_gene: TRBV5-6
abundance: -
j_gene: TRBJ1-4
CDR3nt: TGTGCCAGCAGCTGGGGGACAGGAACCGACGAAAAACTGTTTTTT
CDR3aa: CASSWGTGTDEKLFF

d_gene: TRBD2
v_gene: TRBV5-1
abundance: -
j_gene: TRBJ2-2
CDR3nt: TGCGCCAGCAGCTCAAGCGGGGTGAACACCGGGGAGCTGTTTTTT
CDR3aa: CASSSSGVNTGELFF

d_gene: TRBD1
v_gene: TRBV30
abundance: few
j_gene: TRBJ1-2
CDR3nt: TGTGCCGGAATTCACCGGGACAGCGGGAACTATGGCTACACCTTC
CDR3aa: CAGIHRDSGNYGYTF

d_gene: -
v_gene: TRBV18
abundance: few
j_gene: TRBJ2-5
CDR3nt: TGTGCCAGCTCACCACGGGGCTACCAAGAGACCCAGTACTTC
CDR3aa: CASSPRGYQETQYF

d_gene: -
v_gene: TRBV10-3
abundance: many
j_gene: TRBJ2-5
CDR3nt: TGTGCCATCAGCGCGGAGCAAGAGACCCAGTACTTC
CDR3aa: CAISAEQETQYF

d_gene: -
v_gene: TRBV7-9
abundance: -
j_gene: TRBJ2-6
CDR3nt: TGTGCCAGCAGCTCAGGGGTTGGGGCCAACGTCCTGACTTTC
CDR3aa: CASSSGVGANVLTF

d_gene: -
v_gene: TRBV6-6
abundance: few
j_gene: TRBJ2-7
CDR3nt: TGTGCCAGCAGCCCGGGACTCTCGGTTACCTACGAGCAGTACTTC
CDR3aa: CASSPGLSVTYEQYF

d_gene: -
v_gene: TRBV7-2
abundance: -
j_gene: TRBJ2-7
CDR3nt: TGTGCCAGCAGCTTAGCGGCAGGGCTTGGGTACTACGAGCAGTACTTC
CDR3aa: CASSLAAGLGYYEQYF

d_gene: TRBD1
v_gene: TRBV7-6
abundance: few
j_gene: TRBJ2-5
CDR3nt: TGTGCCAGCAGCCCGGGACAGTTGCAAGAGACCCAGTACTTC
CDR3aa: CASSPGQLQETQYF

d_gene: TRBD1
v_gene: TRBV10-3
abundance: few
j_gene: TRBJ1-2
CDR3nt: TGTGCCATCAGTGATGGGACCTTGGTGGGACAGGGGCCGAAAGATGGCTACACCTTC
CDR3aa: CAISDGTLVGQGPKDGYTF

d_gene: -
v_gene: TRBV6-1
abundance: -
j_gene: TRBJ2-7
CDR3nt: TGTGCCACCGAGATTTCCAGGGGCCAAACCTACGAGCAGTACTTC
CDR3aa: CATEISRGQTYEQYF

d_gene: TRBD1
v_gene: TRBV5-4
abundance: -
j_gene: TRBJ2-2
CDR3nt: TGTGCCAGCAGCCCCGGGACAGGGACGTCCACCGGGGAGCTGTTTTTT
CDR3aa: CASSPGTGTSTGELFF

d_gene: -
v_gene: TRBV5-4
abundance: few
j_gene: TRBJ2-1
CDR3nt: TGTGCCAGCAGCTTAAACGGTTGGGCAAGTGATGAGCAGTTCTTC
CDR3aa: CASSLNGWASDEQFF

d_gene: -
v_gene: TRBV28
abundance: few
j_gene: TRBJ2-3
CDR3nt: TGTGCCACACGTTGGGGGACTAGCACAGATACGCAGTATTTT
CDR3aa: CATRWGTSTDTQYF

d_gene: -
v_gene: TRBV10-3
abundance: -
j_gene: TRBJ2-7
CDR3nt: TGTGCCAGCAGGTTGGCCAGCCATGACGAGCAGTACTTC
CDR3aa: CASRLASHDEQYF